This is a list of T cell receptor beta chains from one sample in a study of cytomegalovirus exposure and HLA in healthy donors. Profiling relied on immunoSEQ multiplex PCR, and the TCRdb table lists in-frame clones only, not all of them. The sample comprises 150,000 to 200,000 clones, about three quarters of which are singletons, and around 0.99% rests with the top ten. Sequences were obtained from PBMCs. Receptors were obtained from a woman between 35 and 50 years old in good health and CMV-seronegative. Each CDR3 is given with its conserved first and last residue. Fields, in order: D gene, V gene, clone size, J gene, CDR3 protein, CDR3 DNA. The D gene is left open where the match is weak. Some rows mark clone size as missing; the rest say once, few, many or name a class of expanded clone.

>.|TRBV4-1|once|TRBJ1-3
CASSQGGQERHTIYF
TGCGCCAGCAGCCAAGGCGGACAAGAGCGACACACCATATATTTT
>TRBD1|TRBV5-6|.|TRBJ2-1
CASSDYRGSYSYNEQFF
TGTGCCAGCAGCGACTACAGGGGTTCCTACTCCTACAATGAGCAGTTCTTC
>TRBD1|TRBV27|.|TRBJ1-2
CASSFGQGVGGYTF
TGTGCCAGCAGTTTTGGGCAGGGGGTCGGCGGCTACACCTTC
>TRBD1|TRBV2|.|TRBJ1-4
CASSVGQYNEKLFF
TGTGCCAGCAGCGTGGGACAGTATAATGAAAAACTGTTTTTT
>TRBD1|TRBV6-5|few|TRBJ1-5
CASRQGARNQPQHF
TGTGCCAGTCGACAGGGGGCGCGCAATCAGCCCCAGCATTTT
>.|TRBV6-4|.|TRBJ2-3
CASSDGGDRVTDTQYF
TGTGCCAGCAGTGACGGGGGCGACAGAGTGACAGATACGCAGTATTTT
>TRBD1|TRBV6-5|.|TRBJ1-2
CASSFGQGGGYTF
TGTGCCAGCAGTTTTGGACAGGGCGGTGGCTACACCTTC
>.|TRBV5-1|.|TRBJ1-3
CASSPLFGERGNTIYF
TGCGCCAGCAGTCCCTTATTTGGAGAGAGAGGAAACACCATATATTTT
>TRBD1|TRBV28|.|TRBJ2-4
CASSFPRTGTKNIQYF
TGTGCCAGCAGTTTCCCTCGGACAGGGACCAAAAACATTCAGTACTTC
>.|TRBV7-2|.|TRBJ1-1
CASSFGSGDTEAFF
TGTGCCAGCAGCTTCGGGTCCGGAGACACTGAAGCTTTCTTT
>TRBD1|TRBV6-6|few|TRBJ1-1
CASSQGAFDTEAFF
TGTGCCAGCAGTCAGGGGGCTTTCGACACTGAAGCTTTCTTT
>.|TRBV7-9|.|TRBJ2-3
CASGEGGGGDTQYF
TGTGCCAGCGGTGAGGGGGGCGGGGGAGATACGCAGTATTTT
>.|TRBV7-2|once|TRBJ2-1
CASSLGRREQFF
TGTGCCAGCAGCTTAGGGCGGAGGGAGCAGTTCTTC
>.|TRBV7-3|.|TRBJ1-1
CASSLEGVGYTEAFF
TGTGCCAGCAGCTTAGAGGGGGTGGGATACACTGAAGCTTTCTTT
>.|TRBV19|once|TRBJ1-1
CASSIKQGRLDTEAFF
TGTGCCAGTAGTATAAAGCAGGGAAGACTGGACACTGAAGCTTTCTTT
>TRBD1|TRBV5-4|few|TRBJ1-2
CASSFGTDPYGYTF
TGTGCCAGCAGCTTCGGGACAGACCCCTATGGCTACACCTTC
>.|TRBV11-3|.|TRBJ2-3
CASSRQNADTQYF
TGTGCCAGCAGCCGTCAGAATGCAGATACGCAGTATTTT
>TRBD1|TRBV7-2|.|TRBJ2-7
CASSSRIQGPYEQYF
TGTGCCAGCAGCTCTCGAATACAGGGGCCCTACGAGCAGTACTTC
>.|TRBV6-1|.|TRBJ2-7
CASRKVADEQYF
TGTGCCAGCAGGAAGGTTGCGGACGAGCAGTACTTC
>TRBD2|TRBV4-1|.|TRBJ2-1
CASSLSTSGRNNEQFF
TGCGCCAGCAGCTTATCGACTAGCGGGAGAAACAATGAGCAGTTCTTC
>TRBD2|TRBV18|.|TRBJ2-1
CASSPSLDGRKFF
TGTGCCAGCTCACCCTCCCTAGACGGGAGGAAGTTCTTC
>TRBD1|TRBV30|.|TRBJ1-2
CAWSTRDRANYGYTF
TGTGCCTGGAGTACCCGGGACAGGGCTAACTATGGCTACACCTTC